These 21 T cell receptor beta chains were sequenced from one sample in a study of shared clonotypes between healthy human individuals. Generated by immunoSEQ multiplex PCR, the TCRdb table keeps only in-frame clones and is missing some. The data contain millions of clones, around 96% of them singletons. CD45RO-negative cells were positively selected for CCR7, leaving out terminally differentiated effector memory CD45RA+ cells. The sequencing input was naive CD8+ T cells sorted from blood. Source of these receptors: a man younger than 30 in good health.

The chain links TRBV19 to TRBJ2-7; D gene ambiguous. V lost 1 base and J lost 3, with 10 bases in between. The CDR3 consists of 14 residues. The germline V gene has CDR1 LNHDA and CDR2 SQIVND (reference sequence). The CDR3 bases are TGTGCCAGTAGTATAGTTTTGGCAGACTACGAGCAGTACTTC. Its translation: CASSIVLADYEQYF.

Comments on this clone: Within the sample, other DNA sequences also encode this same CDR3. The chain combines TRBV27 with TRBJ1-5; TRBD1 matches at 8 bases. The CDR3 spans 14 residues. With V trimmed by 3 bases and J by 2 bases, 0 bases remained unmatched. Germline CDR1 MNHEY, CDR2 SMNVEV (reference sequence). The CDR3 here is CASSLGQGNQPQHF. The CDR3 bases are TGTGCCAGCAGTTTGGGACAGGGCAATCAGCCCCAGCATTTT.

The V and J genes are TRBV28 and TRBJ2-7, with D perhaps TRBD2 (6 bases). V lost 5 bases to trimming and J lost 0 bases, with 14 bases between them. The CDR3 loop spans 15 amino acids. Germline CDR1 is MDHEN and CDR2 is SYDVKM. CDR3 region: CASSPHGGSSYEQYF. The CDR3 DNA reads as TGTGCCAGCAGTCCGCACGGGGGAAGCTCCTACGAGCAGTACTTC.

The chain recombines TRBV5-1 with TRBJ2-7; 7 bases are shared with TRBD1. With V trimmed by 0 bases and J by 7 bases, 19 bases remained unmatched. The CDR3 covers 18 residues. Looked up from germline, CDR1 is SGHRS and CDR2 is YFSETQ. CDR3 sequence: CASSLAPQGDLTTGEQYF. DNA for the CDR3: TGCGCCAGCAGCTTGGCGCCCCAGGGGGACCTAACGACGGGGGAGCAGTACTTC.

For this clone: At the DNA level, this CDR3 is encoded by other sequences in the same sample as well. The V gene is TRBV5-6, the J gene TRBJ2-1, with 8 positions matching TRBD1. Trimming removed 0 bases from V and 8 bases from J; junction bases left unmatched: 1. Germline values: CDR1 SGHDT, CDR2 YYEEEE. There are 13 residues in the CDR3. CDR3 region: CASSLDRGDEQFF. The CDR3 DNA sequence: TGTGCCAGCAGCTTGGACAGGGGGGATGAGCAGTTCTTC.

The chain carries TRBV6-1 and TRBJ2-2; the D is unclear. Germline CDR1 reads MNHNS; CDR2 reads SASEGT. The CDR3 runs to 15 residues. Trimming removed 3 bases from V and 2 bases from J, with 10 bases in between. The CDR3 bases are TGTGCCAGCAGTGACTGGTCAATTAACACCGGGGAGCTGTTTTTT. This gives the protein CASSDWSINTGELFF.

In this sample, this clone turned up once. This sample also contains other DNA sequences that code for the same CDR3. The chain combines TRBV9 with TRBJ2-7; TRBD2 agrees at 9 bases. The trim removed 0 bases at V and 6 bases at J, leaving 4 bases unmatched. CDR1 and CDR2 from the germline V gene are SGDLS and YYNGEE. The CDR3 sequence is 14 residues long. The CDR3, as DNA: TGTGCCAGCAGCGTAGGGCTAGCGGGGAGCGAGCAGTACTTC. Amino acids: CASSVGLAGSEQYF.

V and J are TRBV14 and TRBJ1-6; D not certain. Germline lookup yields CDR1 SGHDN and CDR2 FVKESK. The CDR3 is made up of 14 amino acids. V lost 0 bases and J 10 bases, leaving 10 bases between the germline ends. The CDR3 nucleotides are TGTGCCAGCAGCCAAGACCCAGTTGGGTCACCCCTCCACTTT. Translated, it gives CASSQDPVGSPLHF.

The chain uses TRBV11-2 and TRBJ1-2; D not resolved. Germline CDR1 and CDR2: SGHAT and FQNNGV. With 0 bases removed from V and 4 bases from J, the gap between germline ends came to 15 bases. The CDR3 covers 16 residues. For the CDR3, the DNA is TGTGCCAGCAGCTTAGATGTATTTGAGCTTCCCTATGGCTACACCTTC. Translation gives CASSLDVFELPYGYTF.

This chain uses TRBV6-6 with TRBJ1-5; 7 bases align to TRBD1. Germline V CDR1 and CDR2: MNHNY, SVGAGI (reference sequence). The CDR3 totals 13 residues. The J segment lost 6 bases and the V segment lost 2 bases, leaving 1 base of the junction unmatched. In DNA, the CDR3 is TGTGCCAGCAGTTACGAGGGGGCTCAGCCCCAGCATTTT. This sequence encodes CASSYEGAQPQHF.

In its sample, this clone was seen once. The chain links TRBV6-5 to TRBJ2-7, with TRBD1 matching 9 bases. V was pared by 4 bases and J by 7 bases, with 8 bases of the junction left unmatched. The V gene's germline CDR1 is MNHEY and CDR2 SVGAGI. The CDR3 has 14 residues. This chain's CDR3 is CASSSGTGIREQYF. The CDR3 region has the DNA TGTGCCAGCAGTTCCGGGACAGGGATCCGGGAGCAGTACTTC.

The chain employs TRBV27 and TRBJ2-1; 9 bases are shared with TRBD1. The ends lost 5 bases at V and 4 bases at J; junction bases unmatched: 6. The CDR3 runs 15 residues. Germline lookup yields CDR1 MNHEY and CDR2 SMNVEV (reference sequence). The CDR3 protein is CASSHGTGSYNEQFF. In nucleotides, the CDR3 is TGTGCCAGCAGTCACGGGACAGGGTCATACAATGAGCAGTTCTTC.

The chain uses TRBV11-2 and TRBJ1-6; possible D gene TRBD1, 6 bases. Trimming shortened V by 4 bases and J by 0 bases, and 16 bases separated the two germline ends. The CDR3 is 18 residues long. The germline V gene has CDR1 SGHAT and CDR2 FQNNGV. The CDR3 DNA is TGTGCCAGCAGCTGGGGGACACCATTAAGCTCCTATAATTCACCCCTCCACTTT. This translates into CASSWGTPLSSYNSPLHF. The full variable domain, in which reference TRBV11-2 and TRBJ1-6 provide the parts outside the CDR3, is EAGVAQSPRYKIIEKRQSVAFWCNPISGHATLYWYQQILGQGPKLLIQFQNNGVVDDSQLPKDRFSAERLKGVDSTLKIQPAKLEDSAVYLCASSWGTPLSSYNSPLHFGNGTRLTVT.

Concerning this clone itself: This CDR3 is also generated by other DNA sequences in the sample. This sequence joins TRBV9 and TRBJ2-1, with D hard to call. Germline V gives CDR1 SGDLS, CDR2 YYNGEE. The CDR3 is made up of 11 amino acids. The V and J ends lost 4 bases and 7 bases respectively, with 6 bases between them. CDR3 sequence: CASSSNNEQFF. As DNA, the CDR3 is TGTGCCAGCAGCTCCAATAATGAGCAGTTCTTC.

This chain links TRBV2 with TRBJ1-1; TRBD1 might be the D (6 bases). With 5 bases removed from V and 1 base from J, the gap between germline ends came to 8 bases. Germline V gives CDR1 SNHLY, CDR2 FYNNEI. The CDR3 loop spans 13 amino acids. CDR3 protein: CASSWGQNTEAFF. CDR3 coding DNA: TGTGCCAGCAGTTGGGGACAGAACACTGAAGCTTTCTTT.

This rearrangement joins TRBV5-1 to TRBJ2-3; perhaps TRBD2 as D (6 bases). Trimming took off 1 base at V and 3 bases at J, with 9 bases between the two ends. CDR1 SGHRS and CDR2 YFSETQ come from the germline V gene. The CDR3 loop spans 14 amino acids. Here the CDR3 reads CASSLYAGTDTQYF. CDR3 bases: TGCGCCAGCAGCTTGTACGCGGGGACAGATACGCAGTATTTT.

The DNA for the CDR3 is TGTGCCAGCAGCGTAGCCCCCGTCAGCAACTACGAGCAGTACTTC. It yields the protein CASSVAPVSNYEQYF. The chain is built from TRBV9 and TRBJ2-7; D not certain. Germline CDR1 and CDR2: SGDLS and YYNGEE. The CDR3 totals 15 residues. Trimming took off 0 bases at V and 3 bases at J, with 13 bases between the two ends.

A remark on this clone: The same CDR3 can be traced to other DNA sequences in this sample. The gene calls are TRBV27 and TRBJ2-3; 7 bases line up with TRBD1. Germline trimming cut 0 bases from V and 3 bases from J; bases unmatched to any gene: 6. In germline, CDR1 is MNHEY, CDR2 SMNVEV (reference sequence). CDR3 length: 16 amino acids. The CDR3 coding sequence is TGTGCCAGCAGTTTATCCCCAGGGACAGCAACAGATACGCAGTATTTT. Protein: CASSLSPGTATDTQYF.

The chain employs TRBV28 and TRBJ1-5; D is perhaps TRBD1 (6 bases). The CDR3 extends over 14 amino acids. Trimming cost V 8 bases and J 3 bases, with 14 bases left between them. Germline CDR1 reads MDHEN; CDR2 reads SYDVKM. The CDR3 loop is CASLKDSYNQPQHF. DNA of the CDR3: TGTGCCAGCCTTAAGGACAGCTACAATCAGCCCCAGCATTTT. Filled out from reference TRBV28 and TRBJ1-5, the complete variable domain reads DVKVTQSSRYLVKRTGEKVFLECVQDMDHENMFWYRQDPGLGLRLIYFSYDVKMKEKGDIPEGYSVSREKKERFSLILESASTNQTSMYLCASLKDSYNQPQHFGDGTRLSIL.

This chain connects TRBV5-6 to TRBJ1-1, with D unresolved. The V gene lost 0 bases and the J gene lost 11 bases, with 11 bases spanning the gap. Germline V lookup: CDR1 SGHDT, CDR2 YYEEEE. The CDR3 is made up of 12 amino acids. CDR3 nucleotide sequence: TGTGCCAGCAGCTTGGGGGGTGAATTGGCTTTCTTT. This sequence encodes CASSLGGELAFF.

CDR3 DNA sequence: TGTGCCAGCAACCAAGCTTGGGGGTACTATGGCTACACCTTC. It specifies CASNQAWGYYGYTF. This chain uses TRBV28 with TRBJ1-2; tentative D call: TRBD1 (5 bases). The ends were cut back, 7 bases at V and 3 bases at J, with 15 bases in the middle. This CDR3 comprises 14 residues. CDR1 and CDR2 (germline): MDHEN, SYDVKM.